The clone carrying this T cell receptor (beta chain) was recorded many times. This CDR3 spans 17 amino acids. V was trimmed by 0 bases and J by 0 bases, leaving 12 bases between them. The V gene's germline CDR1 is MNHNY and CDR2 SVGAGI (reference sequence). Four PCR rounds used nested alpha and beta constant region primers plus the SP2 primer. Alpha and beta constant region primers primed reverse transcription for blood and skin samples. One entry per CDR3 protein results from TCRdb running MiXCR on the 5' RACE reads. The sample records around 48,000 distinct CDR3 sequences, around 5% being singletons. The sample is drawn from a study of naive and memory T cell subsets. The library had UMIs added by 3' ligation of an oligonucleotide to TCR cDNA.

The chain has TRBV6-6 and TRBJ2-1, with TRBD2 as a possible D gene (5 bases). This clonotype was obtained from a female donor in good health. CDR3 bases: TGTGCCAGCAGTTACTCTGGAGCGGAGAGCTCCTACAATGAGCAGTTCTTC. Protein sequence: CASSYSGAESSYNEQFF.